A single T cell receptor beta chain is shown here with its context. Its cognate antigen is unknown. This record comes from a study of cytomegalovirus exposure and HLA in healthy donors. A multiplex PCR was run with 60 Vbeta primers and 13 Jbeta primers. Sequencing used immunoSEQ multiplex PCR; TCRdb keeps in-frame clones, though not all of them. Of 85,000 to 100,000 clones listed, 86% are singletons. General observations from the study: V- and J-gene trimming of TCR beta was linked (in a later analysis) to a missense DCLRE1C variant.

The source material was PBMCs. This TCR was recovered from a man aged 25 to 45 in good health and CMV-seropositive.

The CDR3 DNA is TGTGCCAGCCTTCGGGTCCGTGGGGAGCTGTTTTTT. It encodes CASLRVRGELFF. The chain couples TRBV5-8 to TRBJ2-2; no definite D call. V shed 7 bases and J shed 8 bases, with 12 bases lying between them. Germline V gene data show CDR1 as SGHTS and CDR2 as YDEGEE. This CDR3 is 12 amino acids long.